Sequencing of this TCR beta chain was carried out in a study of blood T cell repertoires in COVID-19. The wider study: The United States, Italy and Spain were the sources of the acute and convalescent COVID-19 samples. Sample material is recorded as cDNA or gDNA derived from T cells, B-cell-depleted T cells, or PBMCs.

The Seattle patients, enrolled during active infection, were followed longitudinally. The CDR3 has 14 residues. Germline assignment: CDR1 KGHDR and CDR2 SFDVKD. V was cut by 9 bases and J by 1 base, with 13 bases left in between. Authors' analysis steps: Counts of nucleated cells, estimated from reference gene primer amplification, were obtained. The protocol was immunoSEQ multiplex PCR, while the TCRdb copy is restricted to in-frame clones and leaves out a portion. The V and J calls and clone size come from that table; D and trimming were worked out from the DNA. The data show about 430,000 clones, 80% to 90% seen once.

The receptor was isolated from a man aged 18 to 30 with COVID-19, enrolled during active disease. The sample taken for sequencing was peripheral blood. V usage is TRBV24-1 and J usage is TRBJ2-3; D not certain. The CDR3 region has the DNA TGTGCCACCCGAGGCCAAGGCGGCACAGATACGCAGTATTTT. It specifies CATRGQGGTDTQYF.